The 13 T cell receptor beta chains reported below all come from one sample, sequenced in a study of radiotherapy plus CTLA-4 blockade in lung cancer (dated by TCRdb to 2016 to 2019). Receptor amplification or capture employed the immunoSEQ multiplex PCR assay. TCRdb took this table from immuneACCESS and kept in-frame rearrangements with V and J called. Such tables lack part of the clones; where checked against another copy, unresolved V genes explain under half of the gap, and the rest is unexplained. Recorded for this sample are about 110,000 clones; roughly 86% of them occurred a single time. Approximately 3.5% of the sample rests with the top ten. The sample in question was peripheral blood, obtained from a patient treated with radiotherapy plus ipilimumab. The receptors derive from a human donor with non-small cell lung cancer that progressed on radiotherapy plus ipilimumab. Some clones in this sample may be carry-over from other donors' samples.

This clone was seen only a few times. The rearrangement uses TRBV14 and TRBJ1-2, with D uncertain. Germline loops: CDR1 SGHDN, CDR2 FVKESK. Deletions cut 1 base from V and 2 bases from J, with 5 bases between. The length of the CDR3 is 13 residues. CDR3 protein: CASSQGQNYGYTF. The CDR3, as DNA: TGTGCCAGCAGCCAAGGTCAAAACTATGGCTACACCTTC.

This clone was detected only once. Here the CDR3 reads CASSYSRDIDTQYF. CDR3 DNA sequence: TGTGCCAGCAGTTATTCACGAGACATAGATACGCAGTATTTT. The chain carries TRBV27 and TRBJ2-3; no reliable D call. This CDR3 has 14 amino acids. V shed 4 bases and J shed 5 bases, with 13 bases lying between them. In germline, CDR1 is MNHEY, CDR2 SMNVEV (reference sequence).

The rearrangement links TRBV15 to TRBJ1-2; 7 nucleotides agree with TRBD1. CDR1 LNHNV and CDR2 YYDKDF come from the germline V gene (reference sequence). Trimming took 1 base from V and 5 from J; bases not matched to a gene: 7. The CDR3 covers 15 residues. The CDR3 spells CATSRAQGETYGYTF. The CDR3 DNA follows: TGTGCCACCAGCAGAGCCCAGGGGGAAACTTATGGCTACACCTTC. Drawing the rest from reference TRBV15 and TRBJ1-2, the complete variable domain is DAMVIQNPRYQVTQFGKPVTLSCSQTLNHNVMYWYQQKSSQAPKLLFHYYDKDFNNEADTPDNFQSRRPNTSFCFLDIRSPGLGDTAMYLCATSRAQGETYGYTFGSGTRLTVV.

The gene calls are TRBV15 and TRBJ1-2; TRBD1 agrees at 7 bases. Per the germline V gene, CDR1 is LNHNV and CDR2 is YYDKDF (reference sequence). Trimming took 3 bases from V and 2 from J; bases not matched to a gene: 9. CDR3 length equals 16 residues. CDR3 coding DNA: TGTGCCACCAGCAGGTCGGGACAGATCGGAAACTATGGCTACACCTTC. Encoded protein: CATSRSGQIGNYGYTF.

The rearrangement uses TRBV7-3 and TRBJ2-3; D assignment may be TRBD1 or TRBD2 (5 bases each). Per the germline V gene, CDR1 is SGHTA and CDR2 is FQGTGA. V shed 5 bases and J shed 0 bases, with 9 bases lying between them. This CDR3 region has 14 residues. The DNA of the CDR3 is TGTGCCAGCAGCCGGGACGGGAGCACAGATACGCAGTATTTT. Translated: CASSRDGSTDTQYF.

The chain has TRBV7-3 and TRBJ2-6; D call uncertain. Between the trimmed V and J ends, which lost 2 bases and 0 bases, there was a span of 11 bases. Germline CDR1 and CDR2: SGHTA and FQGTGA. This CDR3 region has 17 residues. CDR3 sequence reads: CASSLFHSNSGANVLTF. CDR3 sequence (DNA): TGTGCCAGCAGCTTATTTCACAGCAACTCTGGGGCCAACGTCCTGACTTTC. The variable domain in full, completed from reference TRBV7-3 and TRBJ2-6, reads GAGVSQTPSNKVTEKGKYVELRCDPISGHTALYWYRQSLGQGPEFLIYFQGTGAADDSGLPNDRFFAVRPEGSVSTLKIQRTERGDSAVYLCASSLFHSNSGANVLTFGAGSRLTVL.

This chain connects TRBV10-3 to TRBJ2-2; D not certain. The CDR3 length is 13 residues. V lost 7 bases to trimming and J lost 3 bases, with 9 bases between them. Germline CDR1 is ENHRY and CDR2 is SYGVKD. The CDR3: CAIMWSDTGELFF. The CDR3, as DNA: TGTGCCATCATGTGGAGTGACACCGGGGAGCTGTTTTTT.

The CDR3 reads CASSRPGQGATGELFF. DNA of the CDR3: TGTGCCAGCTCGCGACCGGGACAGGGGGCCACCGGGGAGCTGTTTTTT. The chain combines TRBV18 with TRBJ2-2; 12 nucleotides line up with TRBD1. V lost 6 bases and J lost 4; bases outside the gene matches: 6. Germline V gene data show CDR1 as KGHSH and CDR2 as LQKENI. CDR3 length equals 16 residues.

The rearrangement uses TRBV29-1 and TRBJ2-1; 7 bases line up with TRBD2. Germline assignment: CDR1 SQVTM and CDR2 ANQGSEA. The CDR3 is 15 amino acids. V lost 3 bases and J lost 0; bases outside the gene matches: 5. DNA of the CDR3: TGCAGCGTTGAGGGACTACCGAGCTCCTACAATGAGCAGTTCTTC. It encodes CSVEGLPSSYNEQFF.

This clone was detected only a few times. V gene TRBV6-1 combines with J gene TRBJ1-2; D perhaps matches TRBD1 (5 bases). The CDR3 sequence is 15 residues long. Trimming pared 2 bases from V and 0 bases from J, leaving 10 bases between. CDR1 MNHNS and CDR2 SASEGT come from the germline V gene. CDR3 sequence reads: CASSEIEGPNYGYTF. DNA of the CDR3: TGTGCCAGCAGTGAAATTGAGGGACCTAACTATGGCTACACCTTC.

V is TRBV5-6 and J is TRBJ2-3, with no clear D. Germline-derived CDR1 and CDR2 are SGHDT and YYEEEE. The CDR3 sequence is 14 residues long. Trimming took off 2 bases at V and 0 bases at J, with 7 bases between the two ends. CDR3 bases: TGTGCCAGCAGCTTCGGACCTAGCACAGATACGCAGTATTTT. This sequence encodes CASSFGPSTDTQYF. The full variable domain, completed using reference TRBV5-6 and TRBJ2-3, is DAGVTQSPTHLIKTRGQQVTLRCSPKSGHDTVSWYQQALGQGPQFIFQYYEEEERQRGNFPDRFSGHQFPNYSSELNVNALLLGDSALYLCASSFGPSTDTQYFGPGTRLTVL.

The chain links TRBV18 to TRBJ1-1, with D uncertain. Between the trimmed V and J ends, which lost 1 base and 0 bases, there was a span of 9 bases. The CDR3 runs to 15 residues. CDR1 and CDR2 (germline): KGHSH, LQKENI. The CDR3 DNA reads as TGTGCCAGCTCACCACAGGCGGGGATGAACACTGAAGCTTTCTTT. Translation: CASSPQAGMNTEAFF.

The gene calls are TRBV28 and TRBJ1-2; no reliable D call. CDR1 and CDR2 (germline): MDHEN, SYDVKM. The CDR3 has 13 amino acids. Trimming shortened V by 7 bases and J by 0 bases, and 9 bases separated the two germline ends. CDR3 nucleotide sequence: TGTGCCAGCACGGGCGAAGCTAACTATGGCTACACCTTC. This codes for CASTGEANYGYTF.